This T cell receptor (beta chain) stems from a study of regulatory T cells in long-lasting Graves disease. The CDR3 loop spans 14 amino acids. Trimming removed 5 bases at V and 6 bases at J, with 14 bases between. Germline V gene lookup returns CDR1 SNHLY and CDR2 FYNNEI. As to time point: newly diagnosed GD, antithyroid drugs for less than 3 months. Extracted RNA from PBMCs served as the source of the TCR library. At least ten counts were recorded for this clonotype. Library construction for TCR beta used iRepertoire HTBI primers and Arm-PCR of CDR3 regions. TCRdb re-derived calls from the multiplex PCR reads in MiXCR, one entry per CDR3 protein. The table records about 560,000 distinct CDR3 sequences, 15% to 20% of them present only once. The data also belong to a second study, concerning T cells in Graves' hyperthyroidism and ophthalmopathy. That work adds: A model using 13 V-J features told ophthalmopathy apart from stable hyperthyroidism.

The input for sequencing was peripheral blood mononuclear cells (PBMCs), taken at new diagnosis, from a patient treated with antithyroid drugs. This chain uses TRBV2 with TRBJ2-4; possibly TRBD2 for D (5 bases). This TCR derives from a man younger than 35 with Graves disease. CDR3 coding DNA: TGTGCCAGCAGTTTAACCCTAGGAGGAAACATTCAGTACTTC. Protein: CASSLTLGGNIQYF.